The 24 T cell receptor beta chains presented below share a single source sample, sequenced in a study of shared clonotypes between healthy human individuals. Sequencing used immunoSEQ multiplex PCR; TCRdb keeps in-frame clones, though not all of them. The table records 2,500,000 or so clones, around 93% of them present only once. The sample taken for sequencing was naive CD4+ T cells from PBMCs. This sample's subset: CD45RA+ positively selected. Receptors originate from a man between 18 and 35 years old in good health. Some clones in this sample may be carry-over from other donors' samples.

In this sample, this clone turned up a few times. One junction end does not reproduce the germline sequence, and a read error may be involved. The chain uses TRBV20-1 and TRBJ1-1; 7 bases map to TRBD1. This CDR3 has 8 residues. Germline lookup yields CDR1 DFQATT and CDR2 SNEGSKA (reference sequence). For the CDR3, the DNA is TGCAGTGCTAGTCAGGGGGTTTTT. It codes for CSASQGVF.

This clone was detected once. V usage is TRBV7-3 and J usage is TRBJ2-3, with 8 bases identical to TRBD1. From germline, CDR1 is SGHTA and CDR2 FQGTGA. V lost 6 bases to trimming and J lost 1 base; unmatched junction nucleotides: 9. This CDR3 is 16 amino acids long. The CDR3 nucleotides read TGTGCCAGCAGGAGACAGGGGACAGAGCGCACAGATACGCAGTATTTT. Translated, it gives CASRRQGTERTDTQYF.

CDR3 residues: CASSPGLAGGYEQYF. The CDR3, as DNA: TGTGCCAGCAGCCCAGGACTAGCGGGAGGCTACGAGCAGTACTTC. The rearrangement joins TRBV11-2 to TRBJ2-7; TRBD2 matches at 14 bases. The CDR3 is 15 residues long. Trimming removed 5 bases from V and 3 bases from J; junction bases left unmatched: 3. Germline CDR1 reads SGHAT; CDR2 reads FQNNGV.

This chain links TRBV30 with TRBJ2-7, with D hard to call. Trimming took off 0 bases at V and 3 bases at J, with 18 bases between the two ends. CDR1 and CDR2 (germline): GTSNPN, SVGIG (reference sequence). The CDR3 spans 16 residues. The DNA for the CDR3 is TGTGCCTGGAGTGTAGGAGTGCCACCAAAGAGCTACGAGCAGTACTTC. It codes for CAWSVGVPPKSYEQYF.

The V gene is TRBV12-5, the J gene TRBJ1-2; unclear D gene. Germline assignment: CDR1 LGHNT and CDR2 FRNRAP. V lost 7 bases to trimming and J lost 3 bases, with 12 bases between them. The CDR3 loop spans 13 amino acids. This chain's CDR3 is CASALDPDYGYTF. CDR3 sequence (DNA): TGTGCTAGTGCCCTCGACCCGGACTATGGCTACACCTTC. Using reference TRBV12-5 and TRBJ1-2 for the parts outside the CDR3, the full variable domain is DARVTQTPRHKVTEMGQEVTMRCQPILGHNTVFWYRQTMMQGLELLAYFRNRAPLDDSGMPKDRFSAEMPDATLATLKIQPSEPRDSAVYFCASALDPDYGYTFGSGTRLTVV.

The rearrangement joins TRBV19 to TRBJ2-1; 12 bases map to TRBD2. V lost 10 bases to trimming and J lost 0 bases; unmatched junction nucleotides: 10. The CDR3 consists of 17 residues. Germline CDR1 LNHDA, CDR2 SQIVND (reference sequence). CDR3 DNA sequence: TGTGCCACCCAAGGACTAGCGGGGTCCAGCTCCTACAATGAGCAGTTCTTC. Protein sequence: CATQGLAGSSSYNEQFF.

V gene TRBV5-1 combines with J gene TRBJ1-4; no clear D. From germline, CDR1 is SGHRS and CDR2 YFSETQ. Trimming removed 5 bases at V and 4 bases at J, with 9 bases between. This CDR3 is built from 13 residues. The CDR3, as DNA: TGCGCCAGCAGGGACGGAAATAATGAAAAACTGTTTTTT. It encodes CASRDGNNEKLFF. Drawing the rest from reference TRBV5-1 and TRBJ1-4, the complete variable domain is KAGVTQTPRYLIKTRGQQVTLSCSPISGHRSVSWYQQTPGQGLQFLFEYFSETQRNKGNFPGRFSGRQFSNSRSEMNVSTLELGDSALYLCASRDGNNEKLFFGSGTQLSVL.

The chain recombines TRBV19 with TRBJ2-7; 9 nucleotides match TRBD1. The CDR3 is 16 residues long. Germline trimming cut 3 bases from V and 5 bases from J; bases unmatched to any gene: 11. The V gene's germline CDR1 is LNHDA and CDR2 SQIVND (reference sequence). The CDR3 sequence is CASSIRPGQGSHEQYF. CDR3 bases: TGTGCCAGTAGTATTCGACCCGGACAGGGGTCTCACGAGCAGTACTTC. Variable domain in full (rest from reference TRBV19 and TRBJ2-7): DGGITQSPKYLFRKEGQNVTLSCEQNLNHDAMYWYRQDPGQGLRLIYYSQIVNDFQKGDIAEGYSVSREKKESFPLTVTSAQKNPTAFYLCASSIRPGQGSHEQYFGPGTRLTVT.

This clone showed up just once. V usage is TRBV30 and J usage is TRBJ1-4, with 11 bases lining up with TRBD1. Germline CDR1 and CDR2: GTSNPN and SVGIG (reference sequence). The junction had 6 bases not matched to a gene; V was cut back by 1 base and J by 5 bases. The CDR3 totals 16 residues. The CDR3 sequence: CAWSDSGTGGNEKLFF. The CDR3 DNA reads TGTGCCTGGAGTGATAGCGGGACAGGGGGAAATGAAAAACTGTTTTTT.

V is TRBV30 and J is TRBJ1-5; 9 positions match TRBD1. The V segment lost 0 bases and the J segment 6 bases; nucleotides outside the gene matches: 9. CDR1 is GTSNPN, CDR2 SVGIG, per germline (reference sequence). The length of the CDR3 is 16 residues. The CDR3 bases are TGTGCCTGGAGTGTAGGCACAGGGGGCTTTGTTCAGCCCCAGCATTTT. Amino acids: CAWSVGTGGFVQPQHF.

As to this clone: The same CDR3 is also encoded by other DNA sequences in this sample. The chain carries TRBV5-4 and TRBJ2-1; either TRBD1 or TRBD2 may supply D (5 bases each). CDR1 and CDR2 from the germline V gene are SGHNT and YYREEE (reference sequence). The CDR3 is made up of 15 amino acids. Trimming shortened V by 3 bases and J by 1 base, and 11 bases separated the two germline ends. CDR3 sequence reads: CASSSGLSSYNEQFF. CDR3 sequence (DNA): TGTGCCAGCAGCTCGGGGCTATCGTCCTACAATGAGCAGTTCTTC.

The genes are TRBV4-2 and TRBJ2-2; no reliable D call. Germline loops: CDR1 LGHNA, CDR2 YNFKEQ. The CDR3 is made up of 15 amino acids. The V gene lost 1 base and the J gene lost 3 bases, with 9 bases spanning the gap. CDR3 nucleotide sequence: TGTGCCAGCAGCCAAGCCGGCCCTTACACCGGGGAGCTGTTTTTT. Its translation is CASSQAGPYTGELFF.

The chain has TRBV28 and TRBJ2-1; no firm D call. The germline V gene has CDR1 MDHEN and CDR2 SYDVKM. The CDR3 totals 12 residues. V dropped 6 bases and J dropped 11 bases, with 14 bases sitting between them. CDR3 in amino acids: CASRPSTSKQFF. CDR3 sequence (DNA): TGTGCCAGCAGACCCTCGACTTCCAAGCAGTTCTTC. Looking up the rest from reference TRBV28 and TRBJ2-1 gives the full variable domain: DVKVTQSSRYLVKRTGEKVFLECVQDMDHENMFWYRQDPGLGLRLIYFSYDVKMKEKGDIPEGYSVSREKKERFSLILESASTNQTSMYLCASRPSTSKQFFGPGTRLTVL.

This chain connects TRBV10-1 to TRBJ2-1; maybe TRBD2 (5 bases). Germline V lookup: CDR1 WNHNN, CDR2 SYGVQD (reference sequence). V was clipped by 8 bases and J by 8 bases, with 10 bases between them. The CDR3 loop spans 11 amino acids. CDR3 region: CASPRRHEQFF. The CDR3 nucleotides read TGCGCCAGCCCCCGGAGGCATGAGCAGTTCTTC.

This chain joins TRBV14 and TRBJ1-1; D might be TRBD1 (6 bases). This CDR3 contains 13 residues. Trimming removed 4 bases at V and 2 bases at J, with 8 bases between. Germline CDR1 SGHDN, CDR2 FVKESK. The CDR3 coding sequence is TGTGCCAGCAGCCGGACAGCCAACACTGAAGCTTTCTTT. Residues: CASSRTANTEAFF.

The rearrangement joins TRBV2 to TRBJ1-4, with a weak D call TRBD1 (5 bases). Trimming took off 3 bases at V and 8 bases at J, with 16 bases between the two ends. This CDR3 contains 15 residues. Germline-derived CDR1 and CDR2 are SNHLY and FYNNEI. CDR3 sequence (DNA): TGTGCCAGCAGTGAGACCAGGGTGATGAACGAAAAACTGTTTTTT. It yields the protein CASSETRVMNEKLFF.

V and J are TRBV19 and TRBJ2-7; D unresolved. Germline CDR1 is LNHDA and CDR2 is SQIVND (reference sequence). V was shortened by 1 base and J by 4 bases, with 8 bases between the two germline ends. The CDR3 runs to 13 residues. The CDR3 loop reads CASSIASTYEQYF. The CDR3 DNA is TGTGCCAGTAGTATAGCCAGCACTTACGAGCAGTACTTC.

The rearrangement joins TRBV5-1 to TRBJ1-1; 9 nucleotides align to TRBD1. Germline V gives CDR1 SGHRS, CDR2 YFSETQ. This CDR3 is 17 amino acids long. Trimming cost V 2 bases and J 4 bases; bases outside gene matches: 12. In DNA form, the CDR3 reads TGCGCCAGCAGCTTTGGGGAAGTGACAGGGGGGACCACTGAAGCTTTCTTT. Translation gives CASSFGEVTGGTTEAFF.

The V and J genes are TRBV19 and TRBJ1-5, with D possibly being TRBD1 (5 bases). Germline V gene sequence: CDR1 LNHDA, CDR2 SQIVND (reference sequence). The V end was cut by 4 bases, the J end by 4 bases, with 11 bases between. CDR3 size: 14 residues. This CDR3 is CASSRGRMNQPQHF. Written as DNA, the CDR3 is TGTGCCAGTAGTAGGGGACGGATGAATCAGCCCCAGCATTTT. The full variable domain, with the rest looked up from reference TRBV19 and TRBJ1-5, is DGGITQSPKYLFRKEGQNVTLSCEQNLNHDAMYWYRQDPGQGLRLIYYSQIVNDFQKGDIAEGYSVSREKKESFPLTVTSAQKNPTAFYLCASSRGRMNQPQHFGDGTRLSIL.

The J gene is TRBJ1-1, the V gene TRBV7-6, with D possibly matching TRBD1 (5 bases). This CDR3 is built from 13 residues. Per the germline V gene, CDR1 is SGHVS and CDR2 is FNYEAQ. The V and J ends lost 5 bases and 11 bases respectively, with 18 bases between them. CDR3 amino acids: CASSTTGGGSAFF. The CDR3 region has the DNA TGTGCCAGCAGCACCACTGGGGGGGGGAGCGCTTTCTTT.

V gene TRBV6-4 combines with J gene TRBJ2-1, with 9 bases that match TRBD2. This CDR3 has 16 amino acids. Germline lookup yields CDR1 MRHNA and CDR2 SNTAGT. V was pared by 2 bases and J by 7 bases, with 9 bases of the junction left unmatched. CDR3 sequence reads: CASSDQAGGGRNEQFF. The CDR3, as DNA: TGTGCCAGCAGTGACCAAGCGGGAGGCGGGAGGAATGAGCAGTTCTTC.

As regards this clone: Other DNA sequences in this sample translate to the same CDR3. The chain links TRBV7-2 to TRBJ2-3, with D hard to call. Germline V lookup: CDR1 SGHTA, CDR2 FQGNSA. The CDR3 sequence is 12 residues long. V lost 5 bases to trimming and J lost 4 bases, with 7 bases between them. CDR3 region: CASSPPADTQYF. The CDR3 bases are TGTGCCAGCAGCCCACCGGCAGATACGCAGTATTTT.

This clone is a singleton in its sample. This chain joins TRBV2 and TRBJ2-5; 7 positions match TRBD2. In germline, CDR1 is SNHLY, CDR2 FYNNEI. This CDR3 has 13 residues. V trimming: 3 bases; J trimming: 6 bases; junction bases outside the gene matches: 4. The chain's CDR3 is CASSERGRQTQYF. CDR3 DNA sequence: TGTGCCAGCAGTGAGCGGGGGAGACAGACCCAGTACTTC.

This rearrangement joins TRBV10-3 to TRBJ2-1, with 7 bases aligning to TRBD2. Trimming cost V 8 bases and J 3 bases; bases outside gene matches: 4. This CDR3 comprises 13 residues. Looked up from germline, CDR1 is ENHRY and CDR2 is SYGVKD. This chain's CDR3 is CAIAAGNYNEQFF. CDR3 nucleotide sequence: TGTGCCATCGCAGCGGGAAACTACAATGAGCAGTTCTTC.